The TCR beta chain described here comes from a study of early T cells in non-severe SARS-CoV-2 infection. Study overall: Sequencing used unsorted whole-blood bulk RNA, so chains lack pairing. Study outcomes and limitations: A preference for anti-spike CD8 responses marked VDJdb matching, which missed private and CD4 specificities.

Germline V gene sequence: CDR1 MNHEY, CDR2 SMNVEV (reference sequence). The CDR3 covers 17 residues. V shed 6 bases and J shed 7 bases, with 28 bases lying between them. This clonotype has ten or more counts. Its antigen is currently unknown. Unique molecular identifiers were attached to individual cDNA molecules. TCRdb independently ran MiXCR on the 5' RACE reads; one entry per CDR3 protein. This table has 48,000 or so distinct CDR3 sequences, 6.2% appearing once. The source was whole blood, collected at baseline. The source of this sequence is an adult who was a healthcare worker with PCR-confirmed SARS-CoV-2 infection or an uninfected control (not recorded which). This chain connects TRBV27 to TRBJ2-7, with TRBD1 as a possible D gene (5 bases). The chain's CDR3 is CASSPTLGVTLSLEQYF. The CDR3 bases are TGTGCCAGCAGCCCAACCTTAGGGGTCACCCTCAGTTTGGAGCAGTACTTC.